The clone carrying this T cell receptor (beta chain) was detected only once. Its antigen is still unknown. This record comes from a study of blood T cells in healthy people across ages. Study-level results: As age increased, TCR beta diversity per million T cells fell in a roughly linear fashion.

Trimming at V came to 2 bases and at J to 1 base, leaving 3 bases not matched to a gene. The CDR3 length is 14 residues. The germline gives CDR1 SGHNT, CDR2 YYREEE (reference sequence). A J-beta primer mix and a sample-barcoded 5' primer were used in a second PCR of roughly 7 to 12 cycles. MiXCR, applied by TCRdb to the 5' RACE reads, yields one record per CDR3 protein. Of approximately 600,000 distinct CDR3 sequences in the sample, under 70% are singletons; the top ten hold 30% to 40%. Aged about 6 to 100, donors were systemically healthy Caucasians from Russia. This chain links TRBV5-4 with TRBJ2-7, with 7 nucleotides matching TRBD1. The sample was blood. The origin of this receptor is a man aged 60 to 69 in good health. The DNA of the CDR3 is TGTGCCAGCAGCTTTGGGACAGTTTCCTACGAGCAGTACTTC. Encoded protein: CASSFGTVSYEQYF. The entire variable domain, with the rest obtained from reference TRBV5-4 and TRBJ2-7, is as follows: ETGVTQSPTHLIKTRGQQVTLRCSSQSGHNTVSWYQQALGQGPQFIFQYYREEENGRGNFPPRFSGLQFPNYSSELNVNALELDDSALYLCASSFGTVSYEQYFGPGTRLTVT.